This T cell receptor beta chain was retrieved from a study of control samples from healthy donors and cancer patients. Clones were read by immunoSEQ multiplex PCR, and TCRdb kept only the in-frame ones, dropping some. Of approximately 79,000 clones in the sample, over 75% were seen once. The count of this clone is one. Germline loops: CDR1 SGDLS, CDR2 YYNGEE. This CDR3 comprises 14 residues. Trimming removed 0 bases from V and 1 base from J, with 4 bases in between. This TCR came from a man aged 45-65 years in good health. Source material: blood. The rearrangement uses TRBV9 and TRBJ1-4; D gene ambiguous. CDR3 nucleotides: TGTGCCAGCAGCGTAGCTATAACTAATGAAAAACTGTTTTTT. Translation: CASSVAITNEKLFF.